This TCR beta chain stems from a study of shared clonotypes between healthy human individuals. All the donors were Caucasian adults who lived in Nashville, Tennessee. Running of the assay took place at deep level. Each PCR replicate from the sorted subsets contained 150 to 250 ng DNA, which is 25,000 to 30,000 T cell genomes. Data came from immunoSEQ multiplex PCR; TCRdb stores just in-frame clones and leaves some out. This sample has roughly 640,000 clones, with roughly 97% found just once. CDR1 and CDR2 (germline): MNHEY, SVGAGI. This CDR3 is built from 15 residues. V dropped 5 bases and J dropped 4 bases, with 17 bases sitting between them.

The rearrangement links TRBV6-5 to TRBJ1-2; a possible D gene is TRBD1 (5 bases). The sequenced material came from naive CD4+ T cells sorted from blood. Noted subset: CD45RA+ positively selected. This sequence originates from a woman aged 25 to 39 in good health. Here the CDR3 reads CASSAEPGTFYGYTF. The CDR3 bases are TGTGCCAGCAGTGCCGAACCCGGGACGTTCTATGGCTACACCTTC.